This passage covers 28 T cell receptor beta chains from one sample sequenced in a study of blood T cell repertoires in COVID-19. This table comes from immunoSEQ multiplex PCR, and its TCRdb copy is limited to in-frame clones, with some not included. The sample lists about 240,000 clones; about nine tenths were seen once. Input material: peripheral blood. Receptor source: a man between 60 and 75 years old who had recovered from COVID-19.

The rearrangement joins TRBV6-6 to TRBJ1-5; a weak D match, TRBD1 (6 bases). Germline assignment: CDR1 MNHNY and CDR2 SVGAGI (reference sequence). The CDR3 is 16 residues long. With 5 bases removed from V and 0 bases from J, the gap between germline ends came to 14 bases. This CDR3 is CASSTGGQFSNQPQHF. DNA of the CDR3: TGTGCCAGCAGTACGGGGGGCCAGTTTAGCAATCAGCCCCAGCATTTT.

The rearrangement uses TRBV2 and TRBJ2-1; no clear D gene. Germline CDR1 is SNHLY and CDR2 is FYNNEI. The CDR3 is made up of 11 amino acids. Trimming left V 6 bases short and J 5 bases short, with 5 bases between. The DNA of the CDR3 is TGTGCCAGCAGCCAGAACAATGAGCAGTTCTTC. It yields the protein CASSQNNEQFF.

In this sample, this clone turned up a few times. This sequence joins TRBV14 and TRBJ2-7; 7 nucleotides match TRBD1. Trimming removed 4 bases from V and 0 bases from J; junction bases left unmatched: 3. Germline-derived CDR1 and CDR2 are SGHDN and FVKESK. The CDR3 is made up of 14 amino acids. The CDR3 spells CASSRGQSSYEQYF. The CDR3 bases are TGTGCCAGCAGCCGGGGACAGAGCTCCTACGAGCAGTACTTC.

The V call is TRBV30, the J call TRBJ1-6, with TRBD1 identical over 7 bases. V shed 8 bases, J shed 7 bases, and the junction held 8 bases outside the gene matches. The CDR3 spans 13 residues. CDR1 and CDR2 from the germline V gene are GTSNPN and SVGIG (reference sequence). The CDR3 region is CAGQTGNNSPLHF. In DNA form, the CDR3 reads TGTGCCGGCCAGACAGGGAACAATTCACCCCTCCACTTT. The full variable domain, in which reference TRBV30 and TRBJ1-6 provide the parts outside the CDR3, is SQTIHQWPATLVQPVGSPLSLECTVEGTSNPNLYWYRQAAGRGLQLLFYSVGIGQISSEVPQNLSASRPQDRQFILSSKKLLLSDSGFYLCAGQTGNNSPLHFGNGTRLTVT.

V gene TRBV2 combines with J gene TRBJ1-5; unclear D gene. Trimming took off 4 bases at V and 0 bases at J, with 16 bases between the two ends. The CDR3 is 17 residues long. Germline values: CDR1 SNHLY, CDR2 FYNNEI. As DNA, the CDR3 is TGTGCCAGCAGTGGGGTCAGCGGGCCATATAGCAATCAGCCCCAGCATTTT. Residues: CASSGVSGPYSNQPQHF.

A few counts support this clone. The CDR3 DNA reads TGCGCCAGCAGCTTACAGGTCTACAATGAGCAGTTCTTC. Protein sequence: CASSLQVYNEQFF. The chain is built from TRBV5-1 and TRBJ2-1, with D maybe TRBD1 (5 bases). The CDR3 contains 13 residues. V dropped 2 bases and J dropped 3 bases, with 6 bases sitting between them. Germline V CDR1 and CDR2: SGHRS, YFSETQ.

The chain is built from TRBV10-3 and TRBJ2-3; 7 positions agree with TRBD2. Losses at the gene ends were 4 bases for V and 1 base for J; bases not matched to a gene: 5. The length of the CDR3 is 15 residues. Germline V lookup: CDR1 ENHRY, CDR2 SYGVKD. The CDR3 loop reads CAISAVGGGTDTQYF. The CDR3 DNA sequence: TGTGCCATCAGTGCGGTGGGGGGGGGCACAGATACGCAGTATTTT.

This clone was counted a single time. J is TRBJ2-3 and V is TRBV3-1 (or the pseudogene TRBV3-2); 7 bases match TRBD1. CDR3 length: 16 amino acids. The V gene end was trimmed by 1 base and the J gene end by 1 base; junction bases not matched to a gene: 5. Germline V gene data show CDR1 as LGHDT and CDR2 as YNNKEL (reference sequence). CDR3: CASSQVHQGGTDTQYF. The DNA of the CDR3 is TGTGCCAGCAGCCAAGTACATCAGGGGGGCACAGATACGCAGTATTTT.

The genes are TRBV3-1 (or the pseudogene TRBV3-2) and TRBJ2-3; TRBD1 might be the D (6 bases). Looked up from germline, CDR1 is LGHDT and CDR2 is YNNKEL (reference sequence). CDR3 length: 15 amino acids. V dropped 3 bases and J dropped 1 base, with 11 bases sitting between them. CDR3 sequence (DNA): TGTGCCAGCAGCCACCGGGACACCCGCACAGATACGCAGTATTTT. Residues: CASSHRDTRTDTQYF.

The table lists this clone with a few counts. The chain is built from TRBV6-1 and TRBJ2-5; unclear D gene. V lost 3 bases to trimming and J lost 2 bases, with 10 bases between them. This CDR3 region has 14 residues. Germline values: CDR1 MNHNS, CDR2 SASEGT. This CDR3 is CASSEFGPQETQYF. CDR3 DNA: TGTGCCAGCAGTGAGTTCGGTCCGCAAGAGACCCAGTACTTC.

The V call is TRBV10-3, the J call TRBJ2-1, with 8 nucleotides matching TRBD1. The germline V gene has CDR1 ENHRY and CDR2 SYGVKD. This CDR3 spans 14 amino acids. V trimming: 6 bases; J trimming: 3 bases; junction bases outside the gene matches: 4. The CDR3 sequence: CAISGQGFYNEQFF. CDR3 sequence (DNA): TGTGCCATCAGCGGACAGGGATTCTACAATGAGCAGTTCTTC.

The chain combines TRBV21-1 with TRBJ2-7; the table's D call, TRBD1, has no DNA check behind it. TRBV21-1 is a pseudogene segment. The CDR3 extends over 21 amino acids. CDR3 DNA sequence: TGTGCCAGCAGCTCTAGTCCGGGGAGTACCGGGACAAAAATTCCGGTATACGAGCAGTACGTC. It codes for CASSSSPGSTGTKIPVYEQYV.

The rearrangement links TRBV2 to TRBJ2-5; D not certain. The germline V gene has CDR1 SNHLY and CDR2 FYNNEI. The CDR3 loop spans 13 amino acids. V was cut by 6 bases and J by 6 bases, with 14 bases left in between. Written as DNA, the CDR3 is TGTGCCAGCAGCGACACCCCCACGAAGACCCAGTACTTC. This gives the protein CASSDTPTKTQYF. Full variable domain (rest looked up from reference TRBV2 and TRBJ2-5): EPEVTQTPSHQVTQMGQEVILRCVPISNHLYFYWYRQILGQKVEFLVSFYNNEISEKSEIFDDQFSVERPDGSNFTLKIRSTKLEDSAMYFCASSDTPTKTQYFGPGTRLLVL.

The chain has TRBV27 and TRBJ2-2; 7 bases line up with TRBD1. This CDR3 comprises 18 residues. The V gene's germline CDR1 is MNHEY and CDR2 SMNVEV (reference sequence). J gave up 4 bases and V 6 bases, and 17 bases lay outside the gene matches. CDR3 region: CASRSRQGTLRITGELFF. The CDR3 DNA reads as TGTGCCAGCAGAAGCCGACAGGGAACGTTAAGAATCACCGGGGAGCTGTTTTTT.

This clone was observed a single time. This chain joins TRBV5-1 and TRBJ2-7; 7 bases match TRBD2. This CDR3 comprises 16 residues. V gave up 0 bases and J gave up 5 bases; unmatched junction bases: 11. Germline assignment: CDR1 SGHRS and CDR2 YFSETQ. CDR3 sequence (DNA): TGCGCCAGCAGCTTGGGGGCTTCGGGGGGAAGGGACGAGCAGTACGTC. Protein product: CASSLGASGGRDEQYV.

This clone was found once. This chain uses TRBV10-1 with TRBJ1-1, with D perhaps TRBD1 (5 bases). The V gene's germline CDR1 is WNHNN and CDR2 SYGVQD (reference sequence). Trimming shortened V by 2 bases and J by 1 base, and 5 bases separated the two germline ends. The CDR3 is 13 amino acids. CDR3 residues: CASSEDRNTEAFF. CDR3 nucleotide sequence: TGCGCCAGCAGTGAGGACAGGAACACTGAAGCTTTCTTT.

The chain joins TRBV6-5 to TRBJ1-2, with 11 bases aligning to TRBD1. The CDR3 consists of 12 residues. The germline V gene encodes CDR1 MNHEY and CDR2 SVGAGI. V dropped 5 bases and J dropped 9; count of bases not matched to a gene: 2. The CDR3 nucleotides are TGTGCCAGCAGTCAGGACAGGGGGCGCTACACCTTC. Its translation is CASSQDRGRYTF.

V and J are TRBV6-1 and TRBJ2-1; 10 bases fit TRBD2. The CDR3 has 16 residues. Germline assignment: CDR1 MNHNS and CDR2 SASEGT. J lost 7 bases, V lost 2 bases, and 8 bases had no gene match. The CDR3 here is CASSEPAGGPWNEQFF. CDR3 nucleotides: TGTGCCAGCAGTGAACCAGCGGGGGGGCCTTGGAATGAGCAGTTCTTC.

The rearrangement joins TRBV27 to TRBJ2-7; a possible D gene is TRBD2 (6 bases). Germline V lookup: CDR1 MNHEY, CDR2 SMNVEV (reference sequence). The CDR3 spans 16 residues. V was trimmed by 6 bases and J by 2 bases, leaving 20 bases between them. CDR3 in amino acids: CASSWFGRGETYEQYF. DNA for the CDR3: TGTGCCAGCAGCTGGTTTGGGCGGGGCGAAACCTACGAGCAGTACTTC.

V is TRBV2 and J is TRBJ2-5; 12 bases fit TRBD2. The V gene's germline CDR1 is SNHLY and CDR2 FYNNEI. V lost 8 bases, J lost 3 bases, and 10 bases stayed unmatched. This CDR3 comprises 16 residues. This chain's CDR3 is CASRFEASGREETQYF. CDR3 in DNA: TGTGCCAGCCGGTTCGAGGCTAGCGGGAGGGAAGAGACCCAGTACTTC.

This clone was counted between two and nine times. The chain joins TRBV3-1 (or the pseudogene TRBV3-2) to TRBJ2-3; TRBD2 matches at 8 bases. Losses at the gene ends were 4 bases for V and 2 bases for J; bases not matched to a gene: 11. Germline V gene data show CDR1 as LGHDT and CDR2 as YNNKEL (reference sequence). The CDR3 is 17 amino acids. The CDR3 spells CASSLKGSGGPTDTQYF. Written as DNA, the CDR3 is TGTGCCAGCAGCCTAAAGGGGAGCGGGGGACCCACAGATACGCAGTATTTT.

The chain has TRBV10-1 and TRBJ2-1, with D unresolved. The V end was cut by 9 bases, the J end by 6 bases, with 15 bases between. CDR1 is WNHNN and CDR2 is SYGVQD in the germline V gene (reference sequence). The length of the CDR3 is 13 residues. Here the CDR3 reads CASVLPSPNEQFF. CDR3 nucleotides: TGCGCCAGTGTACTCCCATCGCCCAATGAGCAGTTCTTC.

This rearrangement joins TRBV6-6 to TRBJ2-1, with D possibly TRBD1 on 5 matching bases. From germline, CDR1 is MNHNY and CDR2 SVGAGI (reference sequence). The CDR3 contains 12 residues. Trimming took 7 bases from V and 5 from J, leaving 9 bases between them. The CDR3 DNA reads TGTGCCAGCATGGGCAGGGACAATGAGCAGTTCTTC. It yields the protein CASMGRDNEQFF.

V usage is TRBV7-9 and J usage is TRBJ2-4; D unclear. The CDR3 has 11 amino acids. Trimming stripped 5 bases from V and 11 bases from J, with 10 bases between. The germline V gene encodes CDR1 SEHNR and CDR2 FQNEAQ (reference sequence). The CDR3 sequence is CASSHSLVQYF. In DNA form, the CDR3 reads TGTGCCAGCAGCCACTCTCTCGTTCAGTACTTC.

The chain couples TRBV6-5 to TRBJ2-1; 11 bases are a match to TRBD2. V trimming: 5 bases; J trimming: 2 bases; junction bases outside the gene matches: 2. Germline V gene data show CDR1 as MNHEY and CDR2 as SVGAGI. The CDR3 contains 15 residues. Written as DNA, the CDR3 is TGTGCCAGCAGTCCTAGCGGGGGGACCTACAATGAGCAGTTCTTC. Its translation: CASSPSGGTYNEQFF.

As concerns this clone: Additional DNA sequences in this sample encode the identical CDR3. The CDR3 sequence is CASSPSRSYGYTF. The CDR3 region has the DNA TGTGCCAGCTCACCCTCGAGGTCCTATGGCTACACCTTC. The V gene is TRBV18, the J gene TRBJ1-2; D is unclear. This CDR3 is built from 13 residues. With 3 bases removed from V and 4 bases from J, the gap between germline ends came to 9 bases. CDR1 is KGHSH, CDR2 LQKENI, per germline.

The rearrangement uses TRBV24-1 and TRBJ1-2; D is possibly TRBD1 (6 bases). Germline CDR1 is KGHDR and CDR2 is SFDVKD. Trimming pared 4 bases from V and 4 bases from J, leaving 12 bases between. CDR3 length equals 14 residues. Here the CDR3 reads CATSDRGFSYGYTF. The CDR3 DNA sequence: TGTGCCACCAGTGACAGGGGTTTTAGCTATGGCTACACCTTC.

The chain couples TRBV5-1 to TRBJ1-2, with 8 bases identical to TRBD1. Losses at the gene ends were 6 bases for V and 0 bases for J; bases not matched to a gene: 13. Per germline, CDR1 SGHRS and CDR2 YFSETQ. The CDR3 runs 17 residues. CDR3 sequence (DNA): TGCGCCAGCAAGACCCCGGGACAGGCTAACCCTAACTATGGCTACACCTTC. Protein: CASKTPGQANPNYGYTF. The entire variable domain, with the rest obtained from reference TRBV5-1 and TRBJ1-2, is as follows: KAGVTQTPRYLIKTRGQQVTLSCSPISGHRSVSWYQQTPGQGLQFLFEYFSETQRNKGNFPGRFSGRQFSNSRSEMNVSTLELGDSALYLCASKTPGQANPNYGYTFGSGTRLTVV.